This T cell receptor beta chain was recovered during a study of T cells after posttransplantation cyclophosphamide. The CDR3 is made up of 15 amino acids. The germline gives CDR1 SSHAT, CDR2 FNYEAQ (reference sequence). Unmatched junction bases numbered 8, after V lost 5 bases and J lost 1 base. Sequenced by immunoSEQ multiplex PCR; TCRdb stores in-frame clones only, minus some. The data show 32,000 or so clones, with about 90% seen just once and under 15% held by the top ten. This clone was seen a single time. Its specificity is unknown. Study observations and caveats: TRB overlap between skin or GI tissue T cells and blood was limited.

Sequenced input: PBMCs. This clonotype originated in a woman in her 40s with a blood cancer, CMV-positive, and with a related stem cell donor. This chain uses TRBV7-7 with TRBJ2-7; 7 bases fit TRBD2. The CDR3 region has the DNA TGTGCCAGCAGCCCTGGGTGGGGGGGGTCCTACGAGCAGTACTTC. Translating it yields CASSPGWGGSYEQYF.